This TCR beta chain was recorded in a study of blood T cell repertoires in COVID-19. As for the study in general: Sources were T cells, B-cell-depleted T cells, or PBMCs; the material itself was cDNA or gDNA.

The study recruited people aged about 18 to 89 years across some 23 US areas. Participant reports of clinical history set cohort assignment. Assay used: immunoSEQ multiplex PCR; TCRdb lists only in-frame clones, some missing. The data hold about 220,000 clones, with around 89% observed a single time. In germline, CDR1 is LGHNA, CDR2 YNFKEQ. The CDR3 length is 14 residues. V was trimmed by 1 base and J by 6 bases, leaving 9 bases between them. The rearrangement links TRBV4-2 to TRBJ2-2; tentatively, D is TRBD2 (5 bases). The clonotype was recovered from a woman between 18 and 29 years old in a cohort exposed to, infected with or recovered from COVID-19 (not recorded which). Specimen: PBMCs or T cells enriched from blood (not recorded which). CDR3 amino acids: CASSQGRLAGELFF. As DNA, the CDR3 is TGTGCCAGCAGCCAAGGGAGGCTTGCCGGGGAGCTGTTTTTT.